Sequencing of this TCR beta chain was carried out in a study of Ad26.COV2.S vaccination and SARS-CoV-2 variants. Study details: Sample donor was a member of the COV1001 Ad26.COV2.S trial arm.

TCRdb's copy holds only in-frame clones and misses some; the assay was immunoSEQ multiplex PCR. The table lists hundreds of thousands of clones, approximately 89% of them singletons. The CDR3 is 16 amino acids. V lost 1 base and J lost 1, with 14 bases in between. Germline loops: CDR1 SGHRS, CDR2 YFSETQ. The treatment denotes: 15 to 20 received Ad26.COV2.S at low or high dose, single or two shots; roughly five received placebo; per-sample allocation not given. The samples were gathered on day 63 after the first injection of vaccine or placebo. The clonotype was recovered from a person aged 18 to 59 who received the Ad26.COV2.S COVID-19 vaccine or a placebo. Sequencing was performed on peripheral blood, taken in a trial of Ad26.COV2.S vaccine versus placebo. The chain is built from TRBV5-1 and TRBJ1-1; no reliable D call. The CDR3 loop is CASSLNSPGRNTEAFF. DNA for the CDR3: TGCGCCAGCAGCTTGAATTCTCCGGGGAGGAACACTGAAGCTTTCTTT.